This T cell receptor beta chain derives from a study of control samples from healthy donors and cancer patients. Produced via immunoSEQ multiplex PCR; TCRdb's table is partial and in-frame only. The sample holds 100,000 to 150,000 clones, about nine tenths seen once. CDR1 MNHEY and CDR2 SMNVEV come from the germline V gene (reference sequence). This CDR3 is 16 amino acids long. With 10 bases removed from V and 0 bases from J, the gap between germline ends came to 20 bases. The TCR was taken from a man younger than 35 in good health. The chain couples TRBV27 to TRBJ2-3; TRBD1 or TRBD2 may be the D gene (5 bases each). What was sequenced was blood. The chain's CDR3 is CATRRLRDPSTDTQYF. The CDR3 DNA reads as TGTGCCACCCGCCGTTTACGGGACCCTAGCACAGATACGCAGTATTTT.